This is a list of T cell receptor beta chains from one sample in a study of blood T cell repertoires in COVID-19. Using immunoSEQ multiplex PCR, the repertoire was profiled, and TCRdb retains in-frame clones only, with some absent. Of tens of thousands of clones detected, about four fifths appear once; the ten largest clones hold over 25%. Source material: peripheral blood. These receptors originate from a human donor in a cohort sampled during active COVID-19. The CDR3 runs from the conserved cysteine through the conserved F or W. A D gene is named only where the DNA matches it firmly. Part of the rows lack a size; the others show once, few, many or a class for expanded clones.

TRBV14	few	.	TRBJ1-6	TGTGCCAGCAGCCAAGATTACCGGTCACCCCTCCACTTT	CASSQDYRSPLHF
TRBV28	.	.	TRBJ1-4	TGTGCCAGCAGTTTAAAGGGGCTTGCAACTAATGAAAAACTGTTTTTT	CASSLKGLATNEKLFF
TRBV6-5	.	TRBD2	TRBJ2-1	TGTGCCAGCAGTTGGACTAGCGGGAGGGACAATGAGCAGTTCTTC	CASSWTSGRDNEQFF
TRBV7-6	.	TRBD2	TRBJ2-3	TGTGCCAGCAGCTCCCGACTAGCGGGGGTCCCTAATACGCAGTATTTT	CASSSRLAGVPNTQYF
TRBV2	.	TRBD2	TRBJ2-1	TGTGCCAGCAGACCCGGGGACTATTACAATGAGCAGTTCTTC	CASRPGDYYNEQFF
TRBV7-3	few	.	TRBJ1-4	TGTGCCAGCAGCTTAATAGATGAAAAACTGTTTTTT	CASSLIDEKLFF
TRBV7-7	.	TRBD2	TRBJ2-5	TGTGCTAGCAGCTCAATCGGGGGGGAGACCCAGTACTTC	CASSSIGGETQYF
TRBV7-8	.	TRBD1	TRBJ1-2	TGTGCCAGCAGACGCCACTTCCGGGACAGCGAAGATGGCTACACCTTC	CASRRHFRDSEDGYTF
TRBV3-1/TRBV3-2	.	.	TRBJ1-2	TGTGCCAGCAGCCAACGCAGGAGGACCCCACTAGGCTACACCTTC	CASSQRRRTPLGYTF
TRBV5-4	.	TRBD2	TRBJ2-5	TGTGCCAGCAGCTTAGGATCGGGGGGGGAAGAGACCCAGTACTTC	CASSLGSGGEETQYF
TRBV9	.	TRBD2	TRBJ2-1	TGTGCCAGCAGCGTAGATCGGGGTAGCGGGGCCTACAATGAGCAGTTCTTC	CASSVDRGSGAYNEQFF
TRBV2	.	.	TRBJ1-4	TGTGCCAGCGTCGCTAATGAAAAACTGTTTTTT	CASVANEKLFF
TRBV10-3	.	TRBD1	TRBJ2-1	TGTGCCATCAGCGAGACAGGGGGGTTTAGTGAGCAGTTCTTC	CAISETGGFSEQFF
TRBV2	.	TRBD1	TRBJ1-1	TGTGCCAGCAGTTTAGACAGGGGGCGCAACACTGAAGCTTTCTTT	CASSLDRGRNTEAFF
TRBV6-5	.	TRBD1	TRBJ2-7	TGTGCCAGCACCCGGACAGGGGGCACCTACGAGCAGTACTTC	CASTRTGGTYEQYF